This T cell receptor (beta chain) comes out of a study of T cells in pancreatic ductal adenocarcinoma. TCRdb keeps only in-frame clones here, not all; method: immunoSEQ multiplex PCR. The data show roughly 31,000 clones, around nine tenths seen once. Comment on this clone: Its specificity is not known.

Selected pancreatic ductal adenocarcinoma patients had undergone surgery without neoadjuvant therapy. Study conclusions and caveats: Tumor samples had fewer productive templates and approximately 8-fold fewer unique clonotypes than blood. The resected cohort was biased toward the minority with early-stage disease. Tumor-versus-blood clonality comparisons may be biased toward lower tumor diversity. Blood clonality (about 0.07) did not differ significantly from tumor (roughly 0.11).

The origin of this receptor is a human donor with pancreatic ductal adenocarcinoma. The sequenced material came from PBMCs.

CDR3 in amino acids: CASSQSRLAEERGNEQFF. The CDR3 DNA follows: TGCGCCAGCAGTCAATCCAGGCTAGCGGAGGAGCGTGGCAATGAGCAGTTCTTC. J is TRBJ2-1 and V is TRBV23-1; 7 nucleotides line up with TRBD2. TRBV23-1 is designated an ORF whose function remains uncertain. This CDR3 has 18 amino acids. The J segment lost 6 bases and the V segment lost 0 bases, leaving 14 bases of the junction unmatched.